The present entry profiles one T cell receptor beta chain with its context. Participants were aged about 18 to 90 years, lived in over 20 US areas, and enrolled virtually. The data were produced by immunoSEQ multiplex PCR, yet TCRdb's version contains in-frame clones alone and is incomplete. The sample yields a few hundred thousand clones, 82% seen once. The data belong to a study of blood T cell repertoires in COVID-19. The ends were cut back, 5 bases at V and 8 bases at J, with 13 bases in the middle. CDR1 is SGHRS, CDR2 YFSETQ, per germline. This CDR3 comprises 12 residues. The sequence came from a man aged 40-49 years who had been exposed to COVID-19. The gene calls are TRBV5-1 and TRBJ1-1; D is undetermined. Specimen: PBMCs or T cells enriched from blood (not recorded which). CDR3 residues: CASRGMGGEAFF. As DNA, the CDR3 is TGCGCCAGCAGGGGGATGGGCGGGGAAGCTTTCTTT.